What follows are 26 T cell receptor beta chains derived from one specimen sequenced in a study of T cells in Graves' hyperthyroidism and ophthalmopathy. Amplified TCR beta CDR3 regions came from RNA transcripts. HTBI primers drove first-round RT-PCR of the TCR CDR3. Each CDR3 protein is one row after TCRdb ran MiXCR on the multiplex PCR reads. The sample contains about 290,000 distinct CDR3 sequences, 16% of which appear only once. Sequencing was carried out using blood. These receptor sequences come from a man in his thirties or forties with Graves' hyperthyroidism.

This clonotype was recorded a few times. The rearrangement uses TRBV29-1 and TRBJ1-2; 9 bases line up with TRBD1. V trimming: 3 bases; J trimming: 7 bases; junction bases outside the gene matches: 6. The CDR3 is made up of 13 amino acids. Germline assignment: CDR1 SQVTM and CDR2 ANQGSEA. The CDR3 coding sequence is TGCAGCGTTGAGGGGGACAGGGTCCGTGGCTACACCTTC. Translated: CSVEGDRVRGYTF.

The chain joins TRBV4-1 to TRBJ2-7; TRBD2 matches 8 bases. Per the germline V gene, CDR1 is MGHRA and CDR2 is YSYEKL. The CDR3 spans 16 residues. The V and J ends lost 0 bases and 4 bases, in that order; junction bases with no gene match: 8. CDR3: CASSQDGLAGSYEQYF. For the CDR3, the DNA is TGCGCCAGCAGCCAAGATGGGCTAGCGGGTAGTTACGAGCAGTACTTC.

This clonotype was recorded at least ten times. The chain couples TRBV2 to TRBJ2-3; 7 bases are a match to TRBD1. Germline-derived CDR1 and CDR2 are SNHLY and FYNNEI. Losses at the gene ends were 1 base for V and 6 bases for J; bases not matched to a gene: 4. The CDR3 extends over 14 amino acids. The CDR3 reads CASSEGQGGDTQYF. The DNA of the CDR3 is TGTGCCAGCAGTGAAGGACAGGGCGGTGATACGCAGTATTTT.

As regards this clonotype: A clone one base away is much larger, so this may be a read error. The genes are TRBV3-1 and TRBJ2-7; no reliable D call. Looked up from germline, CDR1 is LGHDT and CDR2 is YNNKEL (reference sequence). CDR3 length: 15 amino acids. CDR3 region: CASSQNTKSSYELYF. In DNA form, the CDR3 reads TGTGCCAGCAGCCAGAACACGAAGAGCTCCTACGAGCTGTACTTC.

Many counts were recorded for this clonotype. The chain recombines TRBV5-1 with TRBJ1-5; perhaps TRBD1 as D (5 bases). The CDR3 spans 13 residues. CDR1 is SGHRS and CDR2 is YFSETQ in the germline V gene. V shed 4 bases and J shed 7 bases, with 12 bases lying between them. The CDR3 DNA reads TGCGCCAGCAGCCGGGACGTCGGGCAGCCCCAGCATTTT. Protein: CASSRDVGQPQHF.

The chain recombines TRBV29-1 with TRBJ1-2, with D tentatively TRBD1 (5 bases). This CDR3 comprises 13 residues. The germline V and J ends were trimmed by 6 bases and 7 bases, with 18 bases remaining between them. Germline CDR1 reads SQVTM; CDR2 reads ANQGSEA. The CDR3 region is CSVAAGTRSGYTF. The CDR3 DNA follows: TGCAGCGTCGCAGCCGGGACCCGCTCTGGCTACACCTTC.

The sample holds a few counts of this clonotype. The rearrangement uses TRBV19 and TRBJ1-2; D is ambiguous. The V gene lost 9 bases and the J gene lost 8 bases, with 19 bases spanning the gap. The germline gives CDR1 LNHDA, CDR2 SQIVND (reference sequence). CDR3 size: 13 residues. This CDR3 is CASDRTGDRGYTF. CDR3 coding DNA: TGTGCCAGCGACCGGACCGGGGATAGAGGCTACACCTTC.

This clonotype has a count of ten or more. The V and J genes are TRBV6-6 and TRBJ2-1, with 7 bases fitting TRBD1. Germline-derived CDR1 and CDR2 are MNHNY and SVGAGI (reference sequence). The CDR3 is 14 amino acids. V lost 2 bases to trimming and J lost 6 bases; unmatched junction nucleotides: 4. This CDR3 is CASSYDRDANEQFF. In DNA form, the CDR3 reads TGTGCCAGCAGTTACGACAGGGACGCCAATGAGCAGTTCTTC.

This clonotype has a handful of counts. CDR3 coding DNA: TGTGCCAGCAGACCAATAAATAGCAATCAGCCCCAGCATTTT. It translates to CASRPINSNQPQHF. The chain couples TRBV27 to TRBJ1-5; D gene ambiguous. Germline CDR1 MNHEY, CDR2 SMNVEV (reference sequence). CDR3 length: 14 amino acids. V dropped 6 bases and J dropped 0 bases, with 9 bases sitting between them.

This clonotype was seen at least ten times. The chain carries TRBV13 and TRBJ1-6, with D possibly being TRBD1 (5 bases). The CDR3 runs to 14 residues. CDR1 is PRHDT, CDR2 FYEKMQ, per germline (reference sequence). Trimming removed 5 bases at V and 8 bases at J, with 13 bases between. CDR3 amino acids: CASSPRDWDSPLHF. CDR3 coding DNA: TGTGCCAGCAGCCCCCGGGACTGGGATTCACCCCTCCACTTT.

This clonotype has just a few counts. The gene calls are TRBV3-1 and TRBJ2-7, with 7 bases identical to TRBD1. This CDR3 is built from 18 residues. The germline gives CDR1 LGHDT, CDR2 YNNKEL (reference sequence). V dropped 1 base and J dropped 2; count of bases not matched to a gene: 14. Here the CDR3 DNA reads TGTGCCAGCAGCCAAGGGGACAGCCAAGGAAAGGGGACCTACGAGCAGTACTTC. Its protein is CASSQGDSQGKGTYEQYF.

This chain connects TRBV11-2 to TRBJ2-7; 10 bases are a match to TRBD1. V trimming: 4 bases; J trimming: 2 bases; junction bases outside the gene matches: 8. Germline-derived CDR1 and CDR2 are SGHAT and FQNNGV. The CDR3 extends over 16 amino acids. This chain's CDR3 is CASSSLLGQGPYEQYF. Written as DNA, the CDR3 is TGTGCCAGCAGCTCTCTACTGGGACAGGGGCCCTACGAGCAGTACTTC.

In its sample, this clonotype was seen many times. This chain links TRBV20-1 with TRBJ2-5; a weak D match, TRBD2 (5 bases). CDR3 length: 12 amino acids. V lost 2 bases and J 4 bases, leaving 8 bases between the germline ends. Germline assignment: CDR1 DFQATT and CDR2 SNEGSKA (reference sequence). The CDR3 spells CSARSSGETQYF. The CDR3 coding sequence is TGCAGTGCTAGATCCAGCGGAGAGACCCAGTACTTC.

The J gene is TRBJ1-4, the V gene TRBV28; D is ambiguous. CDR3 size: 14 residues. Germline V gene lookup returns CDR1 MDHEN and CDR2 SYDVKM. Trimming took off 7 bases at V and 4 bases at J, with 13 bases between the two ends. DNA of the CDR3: TGTGCCAGCACATCGGTGCAGGATAATGAAAAACTGTTTTTT. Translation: CASTSVQDNEKLFF. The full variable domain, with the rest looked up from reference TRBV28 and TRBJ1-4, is DVKVTQSSRYLVKRTGEKVFLECVQDMDHENMFWYRQDPGLGLRLIYFSYDVKMKEKGDIPEGYSVSREKKERFSLILESASTNQTSMYLCASTSVQDNEKLFFGSGTQLSVL.

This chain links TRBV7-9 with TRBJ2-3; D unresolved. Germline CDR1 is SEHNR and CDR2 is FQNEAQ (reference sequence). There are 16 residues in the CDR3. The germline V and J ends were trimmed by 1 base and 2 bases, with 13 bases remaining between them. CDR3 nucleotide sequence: TGTGCCAGCAGCTTAGAAGTTCGAGCTACCACAGATACGCAGTATTTT. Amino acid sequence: CASSLEVRATTDTQYF.

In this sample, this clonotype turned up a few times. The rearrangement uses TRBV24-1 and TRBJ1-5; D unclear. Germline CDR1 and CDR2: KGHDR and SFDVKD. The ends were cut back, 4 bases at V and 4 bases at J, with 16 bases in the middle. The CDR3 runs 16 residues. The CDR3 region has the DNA TGTGCCACCAGTGACCGGCAAACACGGGCTAATCAGCCCCAGCATTTT. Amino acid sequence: CATSDRQTRANQPQHF.

CDR3 DNA sequence: TGTGCCAGCAGCTTCGGGCTTGGACAAATGGGGCCCTCTAATCAGCCCCAGCATTTT. Amino acid sequence: CASSFGLGQMGPSNQPQHF. This sequence joins TRBV7-9 and TRBJ1-5; D is possibly TRBD1 (5 bases). The V gene lost 3 bases and the J gene lost 4 bases, with 25 bases spanning the gap. CDR1 is SEHNR and CDR2 is FQNEAQ in the germline V gene (reference sequence). The length of the CDR3 is 19 residues.

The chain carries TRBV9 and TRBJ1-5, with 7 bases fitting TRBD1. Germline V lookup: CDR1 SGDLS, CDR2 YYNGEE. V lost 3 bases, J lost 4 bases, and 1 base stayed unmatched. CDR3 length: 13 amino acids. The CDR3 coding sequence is TGTGCCAGCAGCGCAGGGGGGAATCAGCCCCAGCATTTT. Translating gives CASSAGGNQPQHF.

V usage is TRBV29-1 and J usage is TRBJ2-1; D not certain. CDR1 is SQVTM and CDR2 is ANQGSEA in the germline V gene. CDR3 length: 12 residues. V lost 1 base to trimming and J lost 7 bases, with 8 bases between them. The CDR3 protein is CSVEASRNEQFF. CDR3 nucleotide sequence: TGCAGCGTTGAAGCTAGTCGGAATGAGCAGTTCTTC.

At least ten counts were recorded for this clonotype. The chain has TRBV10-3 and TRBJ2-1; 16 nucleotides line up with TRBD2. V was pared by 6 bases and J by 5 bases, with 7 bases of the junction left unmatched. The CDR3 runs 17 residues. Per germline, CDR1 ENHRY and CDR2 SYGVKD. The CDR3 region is CAISPGLAGGKNNEQFF. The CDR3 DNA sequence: TGTGCCATCAGCCCGGGACTAGCGGGAGGGAAGAACAATGAGCAGTTCTTC.

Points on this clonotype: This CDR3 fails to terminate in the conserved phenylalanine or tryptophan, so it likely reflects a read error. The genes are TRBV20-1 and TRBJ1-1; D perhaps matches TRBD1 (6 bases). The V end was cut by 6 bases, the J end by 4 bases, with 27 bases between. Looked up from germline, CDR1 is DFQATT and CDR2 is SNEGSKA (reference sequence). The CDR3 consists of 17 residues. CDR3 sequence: CSAGLGSAEGGGTEAFL. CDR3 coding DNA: TGCAGTGCAGGCCTGGGCAGCGCCGAGGGGGGGGGCACTGAAGCTTTCCTT.

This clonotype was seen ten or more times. The CDR3 loop is CASSLEQRAFF. CDR3 DNA: TGTGCCAGCAGCTTGGAGCAGAGAGCTTTCTTT. The chain employs TRBV5-5 and TRBJ1-1, with unresolved D. Germline V lookup: CDR1 SGHKS, CDR2 YYEKEE (reference sequence). The V and J ends lost 0 bases and 10 bases respectively, with 7 bases between them. The CDR3 has 11 amino acids. The variable domain in full, completed from reference TRBV5-5 and TRBJ1-1, reads DAGVTQSPTHLIKTRGQQVTLRCSPISGHKSVSWYQQVLGQGPQFIFQYYEKEERGRGNFPDRFSARQFPNYSSELNVNALLLGDSALYLCASSLEQRAFFGQGTRLTVV.

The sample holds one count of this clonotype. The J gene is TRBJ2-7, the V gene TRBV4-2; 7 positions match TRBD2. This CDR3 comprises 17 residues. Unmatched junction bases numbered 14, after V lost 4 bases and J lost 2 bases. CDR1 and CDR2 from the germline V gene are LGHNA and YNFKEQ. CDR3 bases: TGTGCCAGCAGCCGGGGGGGGGAGCGGCTGTCGGCCTACGAGCAGTACTTC. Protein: CASSRGGERLSAYEQYF.

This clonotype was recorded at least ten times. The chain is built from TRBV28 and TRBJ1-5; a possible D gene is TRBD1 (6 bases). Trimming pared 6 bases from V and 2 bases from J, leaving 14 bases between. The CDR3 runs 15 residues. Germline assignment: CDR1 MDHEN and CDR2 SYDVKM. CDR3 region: CASRLRRGGNQPQHF. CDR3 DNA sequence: TGTGCCAGCAGGTTAAGGAGGGGGGGCAATCAGCCCCAGCATTTT.

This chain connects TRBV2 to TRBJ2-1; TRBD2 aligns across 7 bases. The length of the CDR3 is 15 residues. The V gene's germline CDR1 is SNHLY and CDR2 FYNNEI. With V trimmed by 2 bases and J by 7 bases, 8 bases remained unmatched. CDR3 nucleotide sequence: TGTGCCAGCAGTGAAAGCGGGGCAGGGACGAATGAGCAGTTCTTC. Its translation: CASSESGAGTNEQFF.

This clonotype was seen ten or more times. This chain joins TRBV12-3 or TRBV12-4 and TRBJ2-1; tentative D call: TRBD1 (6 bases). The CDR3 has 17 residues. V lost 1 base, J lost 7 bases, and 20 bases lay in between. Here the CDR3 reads CASSLGWGPAGRNEQFF. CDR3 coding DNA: TGTGCCAGCAGTTTAGGGTGGGGGCCCGCCGGACGAAATGAGCAGTTCTTC.